Below are 19 T cell receptor beta chains sequenced from a single sample in a study of T cell responses to AZD1222 COVID-19 vaccine. Produced via immunoSEQ multiplex PCR; TCRdb's table is partial and in-frame only. The sample holds about 70,000 clones, 88% seen once. The sequenced sample was peripheral blood, obtained 28 days after the second dose of the MenACWY control vaccine. Receptors originate from an adult who received the MenACWY meningococcal vaccine as a control.

The chain combines TRBV5-1 with TRBJ2-1, with 7 bases aligning to TRBD1. The germline V gene has CDR1 SGHRS and CDR2 YFSETQ. Unmatched junction bases numbered 15, after V lost 3 bases and J lost 12 bases. This CDR3 has 15 residues. CDR3 bases: TGCGCCAGCAGCTCAAACCGACAGGGCCGAGATGGGCAGTTCTTC. This gives the protein CASSSNRQGRDGQFF.

The CDR3 DNA reads as TGTGCCAGCGGGACAGGAGGAAACACCATATATTTT. It encodes CASGTGGNTIYF. The genes are TRBV2 and TRBJ1-3, with 8 bases lining up with TRBD1. Germline V lookup: CDR1 SNHLY, CDR2 FYNNEI. Unmatched junction bases numbered 1, after V lost 8 bases and J lost 4 bases. The CDR3 runs 12 residues.

This chain joins TRBV11-2 and TRBJ2-7, with TRBD1 matching over 9 bases. V dropped 2 bases and J dropped 9; count of bases not matched to a gene: 17. CDR1 SGHAT and CDR2 FQNNGV come from the germline V gene. The CDR3 is made up of 17 amino acids. The CDR3 DNA follows: TGTGCCAGCAGCTTATTTGTTGGGGGGGACAGGGACTTCGGGCAGTACTTC. Translation: CASSLFVGGDRDFGQYF.

The J gene is TRBJ2-7, the V gene TRBV7-2, with D perhaps being TRBD1 or TRBD2 (5 bases each). Trimming stripped 2 bases from V and 3 bases from J, with 26 bases between. This CDR3 is built from 19 residues. Germline V gene sequence: CDR1 SGHTA, CDR2 FQGNSA. CDR3 DNA sequence: TGTGCCAGCAGCTTATTATCAGTCCCTGGAGGCAGGGTGGGCTACGAGCAGTACTTC. Protein: CASSLLSVPGGRVGYEQYF. The complete variable domain, with remaining parts taken from reference TRBV7-2 and TRBJ2-7, reads GAGVSQSPSNKVTEKGKDVELRCDPISGHTALYWYRQSLGQGLEFLIYFQGNSAPDKSGLPSDRFSAERTGGSVSTLTIQRTQQEDSAVYLCASSLLSVPGGRVGYEQYFGPGTRLTVT.

The chain has TRBV10-3 and TRBJ1-1, with TRBD1 as a possible D gene (5 bases). The length of the CDR3 is 15 residues. V was trimmed by 4 bases and J by 5 bases, leaving 17 bases between them. The germline gives CDR1 ENHRY, CDR2 SYGVKD. The CDR3 coding sequence is TGTGCCATCAGTGTGACGACAGCATTACGGACTGAAGCTTTCTTT. It specifies CAISVTTALRTEAFF.

The rearrangement links TRBV10-1 to TRBJ2-7; no firm D call. From germline, CDR1 is WNHNN and CDR2 SYGVQD (reference sequence). The CDR3 is made up of 13 amino acids. V lost 8 bases and J 2 bases, leaving 13 bases between the germline ends. CDR3 DNA sequence: TGCGCCAGCTCCTCGGGTCCCACCTACGAGCAGTACTTC. Translation: CASSSGPTYEQYF.

CDR3 in amino acids: CASSFTLSGGYTF. CDR3 nucleotides: TGTGCCAGCAGCTTTACCCTTTCGGGTGGCTACACCTTC. The chain carries TRBV5-4 and TRBJ1-2; no reliable D call. The CDR3 runs 13 residues. Trimming shortened V by 2 bases and J by 7 bases, and 12 bases separated the two germline ends. The V gene's germline CDR1 is SGHNT and CDR2 YYREEE (reference sequence).

The count of this clone is one. This CDR3 reads CSARTGTGYTF. The CDR3 DNA sequence: TGCAGTGCTAGAACCGGGACGGGCTACACCTTC. This sequence joins TRBV20-1 and TRBJ1-2, with D possibly being TRBD1 (5 bases). Trimming pared 2 bases from V and 8 bases from J, leaving 9 bases between. The CDR3 is 11 residues long. CDR1 is DFQATT, CDR2 SNEGSKA, per germline (reference sequence).

Notes on this clone: One end of the junction does not line up with germline, which may come from a read error. The chain recombines TRBV11-2 with TRBJ2-7; D may be TRBD2 (5 bases). The germline gives CDR1 SGHAT, CDR2 FQNNGV. The CDR3 is 15 residues long. CDR3 DNA sequence: TGTGCTAGCAAGGGAGTTGGGATGCGGTTCTACGAGCAGTACTTC. It translates to CASKGVGMRFYEQYF.

This clone was observed a single time. V gene TRBV7-2 combines with J gene TRBJ2-7, with D tentatively TRBD2 (7 bases). This CDR3 region has 14 residues. The germline CDR1 and CDR2 sequences are SGHTA and FQGNSA. Trimming cost V 5 bases and J 3 bases, with 14 bases left between them. The CDR3 nucleotides read TGTGCCAGCAGCAGGGGGGGGGCCGACTACGAGCAGTACTTC. Amino acids: CASSRGGADYEQYF.

The chain joins TRBV30 to TRBJ1-6; D remains unclear. CDR3 length: 10 amino acids. Looked up from germline, CDR1 is GTSNPN and CDR2 is SVGIG (reference sequence). V dropped 5 bases and J dropped 14 bases, with 10 bases sitting between them. Here the CDR3 reads CAWDPGTLHF. CDR3 sequence (DNA): TGTGCCTGGGACCCGGGCACCCTCCACTTT.

J is TRBJ1-5 and V is TRBV10-3; TRBD1 matches 8 bases. CDR3 length: 14 amino acids. The V gene end was trimmed by 8 bases and the J gene end by 7 bases; junction bases not matched to a gene: 10. Germline CDR1 ENHRY, CDR2 SYGVKD. The DNA of the CDR3 is TGTGCCATCGGACAGGGAAGGGACGGACAGCCCCAGCATTTT. Amino acid sequence: CAIGQGRDGQPQHF.

The J gene is TRBJ1-4, the V gene TRBV7-9; the D is unclear. This CDR3 is 14 amino acids long. The V end was cut by 0 bases, the J end by 5 bases, with 7 bases between. Per the germline V gene, CDR1 is SEHNR and CDR2 is FQNEAQ (reference sequence). CDR3 in amino acids: CASSLATGNEKLFF. The CDR3 bases are TGTGCCAGCAGCTTAGCTACGGGGAATGAAAAACTGTTTTTT.

This chain uses TRBV7-2 with TRBJ2-6; 13 nucleotides align to TRBD2. Germline V CDR1 and CDR2: SGHTA, FQGNSA. This CDR3 spans 17 amino acids. The V and J ends lost 5 bases and 0 bases, in that order; junction bases with no gene match: 1. The CDR3 region is CASSTSGGASGANVLTF. The CDR3, as DNA: TGTGCCAGCAGCACTAGCGGGGGGGCCTCTGGGGCCAACGTCCTGACTTTC.

This clone came up a few times. The chain employs TRBV28 and TRBJ1-1; TRBD1 aligns across 8 bases. The V gene's germline CDR1 is MDHEN and CDR2 SYDVKM. Unmatched junction bases numbered 9, after V lost 8 bases and J lost 1 base. The CDR3 extends over 15 amino acids. The CDR3 DNA reads as TGTGCCAGCCTACCCAGGGGGACAGGGAACACTGAAGCTTTCTTT. It translates to CASLPRGTGNTEAFF.

V is TRBV28 and J is TRBJ2-3; either TRBD1 or TRBD2 may fit D (6 bases each). CDR1 and CDR2 from the germline V gene are MDHEN and SYDVKM. The CDR3 totals 23 residues. The V end lost 5 bases, the J end lost 1 base, and 37 bases lay between the germline ends. The CDR3 nucleotides are TGTGCCAGCAGTCTCCGGACTTGGGGGGCGAGGCCACCGGCCAAACTACGCACAGATACGCAGTATTTT. Its protein product is CASSLRTWGARPPAKLRTDTQYF.

This clone was seen more than once but under ten times. The chain carries TRBV2 and TRBJ1-2, with TRBD1 matching over 9 bases. The CDR3 covers 15 residues. V gave up 5 bases and J gave up 1 base; unmatched junction bases: 5. CDR1 is SNHLY and CDR2 is FYNNEI in the germline V gene. Written as DNA, the CDR3 is TGTGCCAGCAGTATCTGGACAGGGGTTAACTATGGCTACACCTTC. Translation: CASSIWTGVNYGYTF.

In nucleotides, the CDR3 is TGTGCCAGCAGGAACATCATTCAACTAGGTGGCTACACCTTC. The encoded protein is CASRNIIQLGGYTF. The chain uses TRBV4-2 and TRBJ1-2, with no clear D. The CDR3 extends over 14 amino acids. Looked up from germline, CDR1 is LGHNA and CDR2 is YNFKEQ. V lost 6 bases and J 7 bases, leaving 18 bases between the germline ends.

The rearrangement joins TRBV11-2 to TRBJ1-6; D ambiguous. CDR1 and CDR2 from the germline V gene are SGHAT and FQNNGV. V lost 3 bases and J 7 bases, leaving 7 bases between the germline ends. The CDR3 extends over 13 amino acids. The CDR3 sequence: CASSLRGNSPLHF. CDR3 nucleotide sequence: TGTGCCAGCAGCTTGAGAGGGAATTCACCCCTCCACTTT.